This T cell receptor beta chain was observed in a study of T cells in Graves' hyperthyroidism and ophthalmopathy. Across the whole study: Pretreatment peripheral blood was obtained at initial diagnosis.

Researchers amplified the TCR beta CDR3 regions from RNA transcripts. The primer set for the first-round RT-PCR of the TCR CDR3 was HTBI. TCRdb itself ran the multiplex PCR reads through MiXCR, one entry per CDR3 protein. The sample has hundreds of thousands of distinct CDR3 sequences, 18% seen once. CDR1 and CDR2 (germline): DFQATT, SNEGSKA (reference sequence). With 3 bases clipped from V and 0 bases from J, the junction kept 6 bases outside the gene matches. This CDR3 spans 15 amino acids. Exclusion of patients followed from uncontrolled infection, other autoimmune disease, pregnancy or lactation. This receptor was obtained from a woman aged 45 to 65 with Graves' hyperthyroidism that later progressed to Graves' ophthalmopathy. The chain is built from TRBV20-1 and TRBJ1-1; 8 bases match TRBD1. The sequenced sample consisted of blood. This CDR3 is CSASQGAFVNTEAFF. DNA of the CDR3: TGCAGTGCTAGCCAGGGGGCGTTTGTGAACACTGAAGCTTTCTTT.